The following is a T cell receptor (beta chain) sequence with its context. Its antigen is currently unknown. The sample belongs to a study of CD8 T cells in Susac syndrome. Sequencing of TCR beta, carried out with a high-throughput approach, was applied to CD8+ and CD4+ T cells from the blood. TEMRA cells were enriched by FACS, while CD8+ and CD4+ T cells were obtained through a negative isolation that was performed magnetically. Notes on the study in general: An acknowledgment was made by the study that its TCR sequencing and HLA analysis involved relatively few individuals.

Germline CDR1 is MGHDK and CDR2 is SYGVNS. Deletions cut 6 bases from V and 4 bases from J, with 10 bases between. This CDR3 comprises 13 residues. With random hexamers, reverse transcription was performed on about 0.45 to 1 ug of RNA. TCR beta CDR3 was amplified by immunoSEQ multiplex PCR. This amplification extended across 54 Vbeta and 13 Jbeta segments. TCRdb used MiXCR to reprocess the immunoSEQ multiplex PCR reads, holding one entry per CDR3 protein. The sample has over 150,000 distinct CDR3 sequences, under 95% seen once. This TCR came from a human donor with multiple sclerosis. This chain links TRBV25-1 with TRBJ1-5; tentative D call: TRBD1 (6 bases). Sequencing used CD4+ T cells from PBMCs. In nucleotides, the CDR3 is TGTGCCAGCAGCCCGGGGGCGAATCAGCCCCAGCATTTT. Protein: CASSPGANQPQHF.